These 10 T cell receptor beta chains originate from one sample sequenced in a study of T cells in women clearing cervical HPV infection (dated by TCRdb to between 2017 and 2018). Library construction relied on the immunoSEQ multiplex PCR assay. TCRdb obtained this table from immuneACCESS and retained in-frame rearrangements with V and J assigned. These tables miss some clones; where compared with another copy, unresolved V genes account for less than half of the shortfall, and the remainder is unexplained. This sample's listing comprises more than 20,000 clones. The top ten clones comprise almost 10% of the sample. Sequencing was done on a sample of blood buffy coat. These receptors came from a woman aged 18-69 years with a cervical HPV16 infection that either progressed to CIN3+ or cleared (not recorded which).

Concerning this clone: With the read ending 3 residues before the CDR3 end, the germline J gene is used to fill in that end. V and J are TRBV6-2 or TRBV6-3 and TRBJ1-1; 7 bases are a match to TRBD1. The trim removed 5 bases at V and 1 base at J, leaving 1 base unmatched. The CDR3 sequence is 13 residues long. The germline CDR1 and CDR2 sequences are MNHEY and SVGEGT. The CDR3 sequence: CASSRDRNTEAFF. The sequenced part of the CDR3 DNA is TGTGCCAGCAGTAGGGACAGGAACACTGAA.

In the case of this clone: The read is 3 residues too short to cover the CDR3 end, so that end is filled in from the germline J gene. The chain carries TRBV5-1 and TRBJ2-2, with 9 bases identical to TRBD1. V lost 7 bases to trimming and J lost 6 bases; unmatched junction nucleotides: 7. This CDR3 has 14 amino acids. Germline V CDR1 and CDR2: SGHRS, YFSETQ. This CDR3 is CASYMDRGSGELFF. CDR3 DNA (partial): TGCGCCAGCTATATGGACAGGGGTTCCGGGGAG. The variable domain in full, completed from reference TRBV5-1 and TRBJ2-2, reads KAGVTQTPRYLIKTRGQQVTLSCSPISGHRSVSWYQQTPGQGLQFLFEYFSETQRNKGNFPGRFSGRQFSNSRSEMNVSTLELGDSALYLCASYMDRGSGELFFGEGSRLTVL.

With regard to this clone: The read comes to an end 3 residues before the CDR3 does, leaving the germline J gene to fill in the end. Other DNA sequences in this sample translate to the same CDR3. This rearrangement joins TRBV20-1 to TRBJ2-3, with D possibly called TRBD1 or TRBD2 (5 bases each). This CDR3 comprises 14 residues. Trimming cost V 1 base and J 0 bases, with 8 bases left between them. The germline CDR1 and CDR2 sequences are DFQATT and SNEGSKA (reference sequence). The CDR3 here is CSARGGASTDTQYF. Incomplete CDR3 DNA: TGCAGTGCTAGAGGAGGGGCCAGCACAGATACG.

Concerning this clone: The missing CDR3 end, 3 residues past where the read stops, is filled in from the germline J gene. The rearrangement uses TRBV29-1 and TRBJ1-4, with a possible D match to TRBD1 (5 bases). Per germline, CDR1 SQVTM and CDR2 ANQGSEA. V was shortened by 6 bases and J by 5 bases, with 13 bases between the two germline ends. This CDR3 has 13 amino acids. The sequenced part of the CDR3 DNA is TGCAGCGTCGCCAGGGAGGCGAATGAAAAA. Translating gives CSVAREANEK. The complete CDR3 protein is CSVAREANEKLFF.

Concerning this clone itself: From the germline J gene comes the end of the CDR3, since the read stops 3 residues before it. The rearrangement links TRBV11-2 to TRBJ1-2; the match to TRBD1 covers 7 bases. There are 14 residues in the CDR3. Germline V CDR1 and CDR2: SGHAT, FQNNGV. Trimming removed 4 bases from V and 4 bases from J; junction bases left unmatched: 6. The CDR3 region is CASSSIRQGYGYTF. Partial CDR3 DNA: TGTGCCAGCAGCTCAATTCGACAGGGCTATGGC.

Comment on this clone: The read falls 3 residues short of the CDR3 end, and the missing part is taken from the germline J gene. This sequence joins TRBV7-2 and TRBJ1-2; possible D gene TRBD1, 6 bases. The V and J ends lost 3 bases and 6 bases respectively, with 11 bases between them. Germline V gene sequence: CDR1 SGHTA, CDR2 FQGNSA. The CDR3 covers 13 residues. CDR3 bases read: TGTGCCAGCAGCTTTCAGGGGTCAGATGGC. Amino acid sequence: CASSFQGSDG. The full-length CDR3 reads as CASSFQGSDGYTF. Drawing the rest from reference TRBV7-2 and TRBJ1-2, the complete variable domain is GAGVSQSPSNKVTEKGKDVELRCDPISGHTALYWYRQSLGQGLEFLIYFQGNSAPDKSGLPSDRFSAERTGGSVSTLTIQRTQQEDSAVYLCASSFQGSDGYTFGSGTRLTVV.

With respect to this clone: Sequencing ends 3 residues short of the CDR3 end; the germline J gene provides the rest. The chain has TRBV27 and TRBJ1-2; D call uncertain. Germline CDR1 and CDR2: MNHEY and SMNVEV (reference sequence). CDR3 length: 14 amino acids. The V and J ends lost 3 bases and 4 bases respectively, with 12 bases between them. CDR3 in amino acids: CASSLKVSVYGYTF. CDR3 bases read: TGTGCCAGCAGTTTGAAGGTATCCGTCTATGGC.

The CDR3 loop reads CASSVAGNEQFF. The sequenced part of the CDR3 DNA is TGTGCCAGCAGTGTGGCGGGAAATGAG. The J gene is TRBJ2-1, the V gene TRBV2, with D tentatively TRBD2 (6 bases). Coverage ceases 3 residues before the CDR3 finishes, and the germline J gene fills in the end. CDR1 and CDR2 (germline): SNHLY, FYNNEI. Trimming stripped 4 bases from V and 7 bases from J, with 8 bases between. The CDR3 extends over 12 amino acids.

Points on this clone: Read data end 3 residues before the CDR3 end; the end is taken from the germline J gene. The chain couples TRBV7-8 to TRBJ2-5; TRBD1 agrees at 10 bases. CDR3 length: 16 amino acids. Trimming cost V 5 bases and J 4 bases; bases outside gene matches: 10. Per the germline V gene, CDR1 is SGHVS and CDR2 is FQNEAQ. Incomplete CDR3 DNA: TGTGCCAGCAGCCACCTACGACAGGGGGCTGGAGAGACC. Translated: CASSHLRQGAGET. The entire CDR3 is CASSHLRQGAGETQYF.

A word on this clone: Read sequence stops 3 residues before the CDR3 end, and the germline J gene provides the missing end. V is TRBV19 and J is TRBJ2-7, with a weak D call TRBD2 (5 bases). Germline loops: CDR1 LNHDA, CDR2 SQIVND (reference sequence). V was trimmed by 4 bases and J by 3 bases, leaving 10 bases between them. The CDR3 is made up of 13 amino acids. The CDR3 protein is CASSRTVNYEQYF. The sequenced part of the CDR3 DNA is TGTGCCAGTAGTAGGACTGTGAACTACGAG.